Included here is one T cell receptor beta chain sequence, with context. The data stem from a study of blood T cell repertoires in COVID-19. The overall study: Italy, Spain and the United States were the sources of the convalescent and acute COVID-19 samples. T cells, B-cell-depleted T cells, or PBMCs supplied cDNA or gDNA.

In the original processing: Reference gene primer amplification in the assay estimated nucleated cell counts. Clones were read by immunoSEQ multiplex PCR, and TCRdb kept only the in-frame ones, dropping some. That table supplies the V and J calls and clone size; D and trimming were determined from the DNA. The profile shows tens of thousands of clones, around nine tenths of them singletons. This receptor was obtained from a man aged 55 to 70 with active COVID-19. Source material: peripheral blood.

The CDR3 DNA reads as TGTGCCAGCAGGATAGCGGGGGGGCGGGAGACCCAGTACTTC. Translated: CASRIAGGRETQYF. The chain uses TRBV5-6 and TRBJ2-5; TRBD2 agrees at 11 bases. This CDR3 is 14 amino acids long. The V gene end was trimmed by 5 bases and the J gene end by 5 bases; junction bases not matched to a gene: 5. Germline values: CDR1 SGHDT, CDR2 YYEEEE.